This TCR beta chain came from a study of post-analysis software for immune sequencing data. Turning to the study itself: The courses of disease that were included comprised relapsing-remitting, secondary progressive and progressive-relapsing multiple sclerosis. General study results and limits: Compared against controls, patients with multiple sclerosis displayed significantly lower normalized Chao1 diversity.

This clonotype was observed a few times. Its specificity is not known. TCR beta cDNA libraries included unique molecular identifiers. A few hundred thousand cDNA molecules were obtained from approximately 0.91 to 9.4 million T cells. One entry per CDR3 protein results from TCRdb running MiXCR on the PCR reads. The table has about 770,000 distinct CDR3 sequences, approximately 44% seen once. The clonotype comes from a girl aged 5-17 years with multiple sclerosis. Sample: blood.

The chain's CDR3 is CASSGGQGKGYEQYF. The CDR3 DNA sequence: TGTGCCAGCAGTGGCGGACAGGGAAAGGGCTACGAGCAGTACTTC. The chain uses TRBV12-3 or TRBV12-4 and TRBJ2-7, with 8 nucleotides matching TRBD1. The junction had 9 bases not matched to a gene; V was cut back by 5 bases and J by 3 bases. CDR3 length: 15 amino acids.